A single sample gave rise to the 18 T cell receptor beta chains below, sequenced in a study of T cell responses to AZD1222 COVID-19 vaccine. Some clones are missing from TCRdb's copy, which holds only in-frame ones; the method was immunoSEQ multiplex PCR. The sample includes 120,000 to 150,000 clones, 85% to 90% of them seen just once. Sequenced here: peripheral blood, sampled 28 days after the second AZD1222 dose. These receptors originate from an adult who received the AZD1222 COVID-19 vaccine.

The chain joins TRBV28 to TRBJ2-7; 12 nucleotides align to TRBD2. The CDR3 runs to 16 residues. Trimming took 7 bases from V and 0 from J; bases not matched to a gene: 7. CDR1 MDHEN and CDR2 SYDVKM come from the germline V gene. CDR3 residues: CASTILAGGPSYEQYF. CDR3 coding DNA: TGTGCCAGCACCATCCTAGCGGGAGGGCCCTCCTACGAGCAGTACTTC.

The rearrangement uses TRBV6-1 and TRBJ2-3; no clear D. The germline CDR1 and CDR2 sequences are MNHNS and SASEGT. This CDR3 is built from 12 residues. V was trimmed by 3 bases and J by 10 bases, leaving 11 bases between them. For the CDR3, the DNA is TGTGCCAGCAGTGACCTGGTGGCGGCGCAGTATTTT. This codes for CASSDLVAAQYF.

The chain is built from TRBV12-5 and TRBJ1-3; perhaps TRBD1 as D (5 bases). From germline, CDR1 is LGHNT and CDR2 FRNRAP. The V gene lost 3 bases and the J gene lost 0 bases, with 9 bases spanning the gap. This CDR3 has 15 amino acids. The CDR3 DNA reads TGTGCTAGTGGTTTAGGGGACCCCTCTGGAAACACCATATATTTT. The encoded protein is CASGLGDPSGNTIYF.

The chain recombines TRBV7-6 with TRBJ2-7, with D tentatively TRBD2 (6 bases). Trimming removed 5 bases at V and 5 bases at J, with 19 bases between. The CDR3 totals 15 residues. Germline CDR1 is SGHVS and CDR2 is FNYEAQ. CDR3 sequence reads: CASSAVSGVEDEQYF. The CDR3 DNA reads TGTGCCAGCAGCGCCGTATCGGGGGTCGAGGACGAGCAGTACTTC.

The V and J genes are TRBV7-8 and TRBJ2-7, with D maybe TRBD1 (5 bases). V lost 4 bases to trimming and J lost 5 bases, with 12 bases between them. Germline V gene sequence: CDR1 SGHVS, CDR2 FQNEAQ. CDR3 length equals 13 residues. The CDR3 DNA reads TGTGCCAGCAGCTCGCGGTCAGGGAACGAGCAGTACTTC. As protein: CASSSRSGNEQYF. The entire variable domain, with the rest obtained from reference TRBV7-8 and TRBJ2-7, is as follows: GAGVSQSPRYKVAKRGQDVALRCDPISGHVSLFWYQQALGQGPEFLTYFQNEAQLDKSGLPSDRFFAERPEGSVSTLKIQRTQQEDSAVYLCASSSRSGNEQYFGPGTRLTVT.

The chain carries TRBV30 and TRBJ1-1; 8 bases map to TRBD1. Per germline, CDR1 GTSNPN and CDR2 SVGIG (reference sequence). V shed 0 bases, J shed 1 base, and the junction held 1 base outside the gene matches. The CDR3 length is 14 residues. Here the CDR3 DNA reads TGTGCCTGGAGTGTCGGACAGGGGAACACTGAAGCTTTCTTT. Residues: CAWSVGQGNTEAFF.

The chain recombines TRBV10-3 with TRBJ1-5; no clear D gene. Trimming removed 0 bases at V and 0 bases at J, with 9 bases between. Germline values: CDR1 ENHRY, CDR2 SYGVKD. The CDR3 is made up of 16 amino acids. Here the CDR3 DNA reads TGTGCCATCAGTGAGTCCAGGCAACCTAGCAATCAGCCCCAGCATTTT. It specifies CAISESRQPSNQPQHF.

This CDR3 reads CASSLSGQVAYEQYF. DNA of the CDR3: TGTGCCAGCAGCTTATCGGGACAGGTGGCCTACGAGCAGTACTTC. V usage is TRBV7-9 and J usage is TRBJ2-7; 8 bases match TRBD1. The CDR3 length is 15 residues. CDR1 is SEHNR, CDR2 FQNEAQ, per germline (reference sequence). The V segment lost 2 bases and the J segment 2 bases; nucleotides outside the gene matches: 5.

CDR3 amino acids: CASSPGLAGGSYYEQYF. Here the CDR3 DNA reads TGTGCCAGCAGCCCGGGACTAGCGGGGGGATCCTACTACGAGCAGTACTTC. This chain links TRBV3-1 (or the pseudogene TRBV3-2) with TRBJ2-7; TRBD2 agrees at 15 bases. The V gene end was trimmed by 4 bases and the J gene end by 3 bases; junction bases not matched to a gene: 7. The germline V gene encodes CDR1 LGHDT and CDR2 YNNKEL (reference sequence). This CDR3 has 17 residues.

CDR3 protein: CASSSPGVNQPQHF. As DNA, the CDR3 is TGTGCCAGCAGTTCCCCCGGGGTCAATCAGCCCCAGCATTTT. The chain uses TRBV6-5 and TRBJ1-5; no firm D call. The V gene's germline CDR1 is MNHEY and CDR2 SVGAGI. This CDR3 contains 14 residues. Trimming took off 4 bases at V and 3 bases at J, with 10 bases between the two ends.

The V gene is TRBV15, the J gene TRBJ2-3; 7 positions match TRBD2. This CDR3 is 13 amino acids long. Germline V gives CDR1 LNHNV, CDR2 YYDKDF (reference sequence). Trimming cost V 8 bases and J 3 bases; bases outside gene matches: 5. CDR3 in amino acids: CATRRGGTDTQYF. The CDR3 DNA follows: TGTGCCACCCGACGGGGAGGGACAGATACGCAGTATTTT.

The chain combines TRBV6-6 with TRBJ2-1; TRBD2 is a possible D gene (5 bases). Trimming removed 6 bases from V and 6 bases from J, with 6 bases in between. This CDR3 has 11 residues. Germline lookup yields CDR1 MNHNY and CDR2 SVGAGI (reference sequence). CDR3 nucleotide sequence: TGTGCCAGCAGCAGCGGCAATGAGCAGTTCTTC. Translating it yields CASSSGNEQFF.

The V and J genes are TRBV30 and TRBJ2-7; maybe TRBD1 (6 bases). Trimming removed 4 bases at V and 3 bases at J, with 13 bases between. This CDR3 is 13 amino acids long. From germline, CDR1 is GTSNPN and CDR2 SVGIG (reference sequence). The CDR3 protein is CAWTQGSSYEQYF. The CDR3 nucleotides read TGTGCCTGGACACAGGGATCTAGCTACGAGCAGTACTTC.

The J gene is TRBJ2-5, the V gene TRBV2; tentative D call: TRBD2 (6 bases). The CDR3 contains 13 residues. Trimming cost V 7 bases and J 5 bases, with 14 bases left between them. Germline values: CDR1 SNHLY, CDR2 FYNNEI. The CDR3 DNA reads as TGTGCCAGCACTTCGCTAGCGAGGGAGACCCAGTACTTC. It yields the protein CASTSLARETQYF.

The J gene is TRBJ2-3, the V gene TRBV6-6; D gene uncertain. The CDR3 is made up of 16 amino acids. With 5 bases removed from V and 1 base from J, the gap between germline ends came to 16 bases. CDR1 and CDR2 from the germline V gene are MNHNY and SVGAGI (reference sequence). CDR3: CASSPRVGPRTDTQYF. Here the CDR3 DNA reads TGTGCCAGCAGTCCCCGGGTAGGACCCCGCACAGATACGCAGTATTTT.

The V and J genes are TRBV6-5 and TRBJ2-1; a weak D match, TRBD1 (7 bases). The V gene lost 2 bases and the J gene lost 9 bases, with 11 bases spanning the gap. Germline CDR1 MNHEY, CDR2 SVGAGI. The CDR3 has 13 amino acids. The CDR3 nucleotides are TGTGCCAGCAGTTACGGGCAGGGGGGTGAGCAGTTCTTC. It codes for CASSYGQGGEQFF.

In this sample, this clone turned up a few times. The sample contains more than one DNA sequence encoding this CDR3. The rearrangement uses TRBV19 and TRBJ2-7, with D tentatively TRBD2 (7 bases). Deletions cut 6 bases from V and 2 bases from J, with 17 bases between. The CDR3 is made up of 15 amino acids. Germline V gene lookup returns CDR1 LNHDA and CDR2 SQIVND (reference sequence). CDR3 sequence: CASSTGEGVPYEQYF. DNA of the CDR3: TGTGCCAGTAGCACTGGGGAGGGGGTCCCCTACGAGCAGTACTTC. The entire variable domain, with the rest obtained from reference TRBV19 and TRBJ2-7, is as follows: DGGITQSPKYLFRKEGQNVTLSCEQNLNHDAMYWYRQDPGQGLRLIYYSQIVNDFQKGDIAEGYSVSREKKESFPLTVTSAQKNPTAFYLCASSTGEGVPYEQYFGPGTRLTVT.

This chain uses TRBV19 with TRBJ1-2; possible D gene TRBD1, 5 bases. V was shortened by 10 bases and J by 4 bases, with 13 bases between the two germline ends. Per germline, CDR1 LNHDA and CDR2 SQIVND (reference sequence). This CDR3 region has 12 residues. The CDR3 DNA reads TGTGCCACCGGGGGTCTCTTCTATGGCTACACCTTC. Translation: CATGGLFYGYTF. The full variable domain, in which reference TRBV19 and TRBJ1-2 provide the parts outside the CDR3, is DGGITQSPKYLFRKEGQNVTLSCEQNLNHDAMYWYRQDPGQGLRLIYYSQIVNDFQKGDIAEGYSVSREKKESFPLTVTSAQKNPTAFYLCATGGLFYGYTFGSGTRLTVV.